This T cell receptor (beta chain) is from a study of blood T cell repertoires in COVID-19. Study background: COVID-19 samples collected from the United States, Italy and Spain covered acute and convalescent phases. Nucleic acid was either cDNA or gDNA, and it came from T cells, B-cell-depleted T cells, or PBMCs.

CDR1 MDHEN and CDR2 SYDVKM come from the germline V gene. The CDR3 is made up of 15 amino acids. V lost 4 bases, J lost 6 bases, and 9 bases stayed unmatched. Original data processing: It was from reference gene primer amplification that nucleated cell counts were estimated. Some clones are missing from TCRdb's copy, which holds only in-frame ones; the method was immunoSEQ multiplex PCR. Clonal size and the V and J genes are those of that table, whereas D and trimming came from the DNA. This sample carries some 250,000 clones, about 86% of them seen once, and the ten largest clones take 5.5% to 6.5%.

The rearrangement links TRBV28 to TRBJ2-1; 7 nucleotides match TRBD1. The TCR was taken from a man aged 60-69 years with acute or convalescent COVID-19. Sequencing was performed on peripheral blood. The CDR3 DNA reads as TGTGCCAGCAGTTCAACAGGGGACGTTAGCAATGAGCAGTTCTTC. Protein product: CASSSTGDVSNEQFF.